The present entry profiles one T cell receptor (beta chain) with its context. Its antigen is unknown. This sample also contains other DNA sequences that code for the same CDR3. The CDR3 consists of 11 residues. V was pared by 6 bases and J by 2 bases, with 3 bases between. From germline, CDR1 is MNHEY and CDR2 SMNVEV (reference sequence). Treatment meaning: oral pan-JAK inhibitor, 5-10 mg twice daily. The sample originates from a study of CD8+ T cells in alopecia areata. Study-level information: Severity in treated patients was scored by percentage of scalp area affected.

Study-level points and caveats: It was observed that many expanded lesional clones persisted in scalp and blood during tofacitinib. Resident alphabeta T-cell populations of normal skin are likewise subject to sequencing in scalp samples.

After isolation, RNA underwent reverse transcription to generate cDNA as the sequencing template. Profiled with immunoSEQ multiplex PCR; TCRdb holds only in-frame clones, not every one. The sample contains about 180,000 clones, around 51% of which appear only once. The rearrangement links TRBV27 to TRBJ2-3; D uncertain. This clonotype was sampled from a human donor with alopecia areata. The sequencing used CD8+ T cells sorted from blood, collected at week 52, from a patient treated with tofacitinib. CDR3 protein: CASSDTDTQYF. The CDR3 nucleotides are TGTGCCAGCAGCGACACAGATACGCAGTATTTT.